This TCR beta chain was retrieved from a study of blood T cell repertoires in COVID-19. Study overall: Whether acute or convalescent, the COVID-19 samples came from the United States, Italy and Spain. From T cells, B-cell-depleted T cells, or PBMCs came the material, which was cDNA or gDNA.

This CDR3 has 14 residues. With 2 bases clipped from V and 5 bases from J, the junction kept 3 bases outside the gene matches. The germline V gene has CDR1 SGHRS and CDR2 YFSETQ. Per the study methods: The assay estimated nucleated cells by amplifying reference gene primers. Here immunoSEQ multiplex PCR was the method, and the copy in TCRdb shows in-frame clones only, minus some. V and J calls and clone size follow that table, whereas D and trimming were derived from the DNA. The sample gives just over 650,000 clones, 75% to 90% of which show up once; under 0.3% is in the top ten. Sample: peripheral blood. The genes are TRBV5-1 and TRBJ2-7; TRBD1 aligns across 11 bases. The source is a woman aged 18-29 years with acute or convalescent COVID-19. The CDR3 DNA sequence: TGCGCCAGCAGCTTAGGGACAGGGGGGAACGAGCAGTACTTC. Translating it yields CASSLGTGGNEQYF. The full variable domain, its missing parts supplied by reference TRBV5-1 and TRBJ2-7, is KAGVTQTPRYLIKTRGQQVTLSCSPISGHRSVSWYQQTPGQGLQFLFEYFSETQRNKGNFPGRFSGRQFSNSRSEMNVSTLELGDSALYLCASSLGTGGNEQYFGPGTRLTVT.